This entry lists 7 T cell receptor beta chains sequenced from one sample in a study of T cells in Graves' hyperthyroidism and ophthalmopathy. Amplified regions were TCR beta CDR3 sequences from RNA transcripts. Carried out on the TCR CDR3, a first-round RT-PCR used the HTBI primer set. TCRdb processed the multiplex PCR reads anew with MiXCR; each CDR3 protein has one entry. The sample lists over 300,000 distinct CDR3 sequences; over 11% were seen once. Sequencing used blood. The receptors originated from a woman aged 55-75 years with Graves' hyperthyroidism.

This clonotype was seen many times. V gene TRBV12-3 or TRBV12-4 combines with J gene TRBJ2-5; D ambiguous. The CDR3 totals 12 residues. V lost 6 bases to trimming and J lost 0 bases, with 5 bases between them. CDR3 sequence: CASRQYQETQYF. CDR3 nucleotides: TGTGCCAGCAGGCAGTACCAAGAGACCCAGTACTTC.

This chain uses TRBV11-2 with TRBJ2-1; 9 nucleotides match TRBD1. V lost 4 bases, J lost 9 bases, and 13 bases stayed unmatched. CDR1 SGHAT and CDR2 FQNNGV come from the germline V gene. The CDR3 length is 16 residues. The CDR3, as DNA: TGTGCCAGCAGCTGGGTCCGGGACAGGGACCCCTCTGAGCAGTTCTTC. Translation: CASSWVRDRDPSEQFF.

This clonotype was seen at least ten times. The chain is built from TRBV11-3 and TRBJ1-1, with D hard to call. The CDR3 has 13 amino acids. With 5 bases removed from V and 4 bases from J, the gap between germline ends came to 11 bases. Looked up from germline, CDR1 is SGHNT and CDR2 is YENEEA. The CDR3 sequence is CASSQMLTTEAFF. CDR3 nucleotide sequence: TGTGCCAGCAGCCAAATGTTAACCACTGAAGCTTTCTTT.

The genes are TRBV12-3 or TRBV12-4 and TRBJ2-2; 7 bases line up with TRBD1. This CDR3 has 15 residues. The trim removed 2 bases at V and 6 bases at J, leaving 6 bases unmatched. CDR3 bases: TGTGCCAGCAGTTTAAATACAGGGGTTGCCGGGGAGCTGTTTTTT. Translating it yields CASSLNTGVAGELFF.

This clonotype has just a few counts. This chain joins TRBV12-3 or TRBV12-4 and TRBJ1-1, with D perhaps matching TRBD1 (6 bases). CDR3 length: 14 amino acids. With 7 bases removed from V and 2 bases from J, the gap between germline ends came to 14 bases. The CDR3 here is CASTVGGANTEAFF. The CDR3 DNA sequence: TGTGCCAGCACCGTAGGGGGGGCTAACACTGAAGCTTTCTTT.

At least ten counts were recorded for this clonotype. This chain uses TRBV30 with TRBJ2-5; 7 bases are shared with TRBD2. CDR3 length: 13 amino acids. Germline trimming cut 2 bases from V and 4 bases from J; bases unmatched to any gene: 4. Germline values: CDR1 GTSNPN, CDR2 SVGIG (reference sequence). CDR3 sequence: CAWSYIAGETQYF. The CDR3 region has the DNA TGTGCCTGGAGTTACATAGCGGGAGAGACCCAGTACTTC.

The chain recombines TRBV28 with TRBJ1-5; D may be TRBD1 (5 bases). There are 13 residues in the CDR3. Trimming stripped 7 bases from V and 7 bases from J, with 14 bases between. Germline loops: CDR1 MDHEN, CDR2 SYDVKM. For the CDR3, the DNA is TGTGCCAGCAACGGGCAGGGTGGACAGCCCCAGCATTTT. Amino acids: CASNGQGGQPQHF. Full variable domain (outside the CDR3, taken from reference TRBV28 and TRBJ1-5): DVKVTQSSRYLVKRTGEKVFLECVQDMDHENMFWYRQDPGLGLRLIYFSYDVKMKEKGDIPEGYSVSREKKERFSLILESASTNQTSMYLCASNGQGGQPQHFGDGTRLSIL.